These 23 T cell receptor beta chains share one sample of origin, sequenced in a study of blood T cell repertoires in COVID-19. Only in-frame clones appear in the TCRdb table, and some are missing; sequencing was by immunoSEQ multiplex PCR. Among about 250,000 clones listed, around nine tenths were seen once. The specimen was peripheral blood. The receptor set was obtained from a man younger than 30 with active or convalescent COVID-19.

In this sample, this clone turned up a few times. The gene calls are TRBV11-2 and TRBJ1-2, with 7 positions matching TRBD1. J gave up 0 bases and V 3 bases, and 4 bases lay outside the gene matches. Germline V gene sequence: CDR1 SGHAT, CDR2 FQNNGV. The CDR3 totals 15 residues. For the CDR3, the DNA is TGTGCCAGCAGCTTCGGGCAGGGGGCTAACTATGGCTACACCTTC. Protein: CASSFGQGANYGYTF.

The CDR3 DNA reads as TGTGCCAGCAGCCCCCTAGGACAGGGGGATAATGAAAAACTGTTTTTT. Encoded protein: CASSPLGQGDNEKLFF. The chain joins TRBV14 to TRBJ1-4, with 10 bases fitting TRBD1. V lost 4 bases to trimming and J lost 4 bases; unmatched junction nucleotides: 6. Germline CDR1 is SGHDN and CDR2 is FVKESK. The CDR3 loop spans 16 amino acids.

The CDR3 DNA reads TGTGCCAGCAGTTATCCGACAGGGGGAGTCAATGAGCAGTTCTTC. Residues: CASSYPTGGVNEQFF. V gene TRBV6-5 combines with J gene TRBJ2-1, with 9 bases matching TRBD1. Germline V gene sequence: CDR1 MNHEY, CDR2 SVGAGI. V lost 3 bases, J lost 6 bases, and 6 bases stayed unmatched. The CDR3 is 15 amino acids.

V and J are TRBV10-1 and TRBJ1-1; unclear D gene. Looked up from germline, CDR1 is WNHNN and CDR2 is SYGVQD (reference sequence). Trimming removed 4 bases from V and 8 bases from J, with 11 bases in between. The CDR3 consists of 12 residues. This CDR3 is CASSGPFGEAFF. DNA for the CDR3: TGCGCCAGCAGTGGACCCTTCGGGGAAGCTTTCTTT.

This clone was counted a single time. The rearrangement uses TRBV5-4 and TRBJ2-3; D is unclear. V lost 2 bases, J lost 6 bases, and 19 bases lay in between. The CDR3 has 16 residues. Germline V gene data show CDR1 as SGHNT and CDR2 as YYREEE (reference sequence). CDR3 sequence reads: CASSLPQTDGGDTQYF. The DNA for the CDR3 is TGTGCCAGCAGCTTACCCCAGACCGACGGCGGCGATACGCAGTATTTT.

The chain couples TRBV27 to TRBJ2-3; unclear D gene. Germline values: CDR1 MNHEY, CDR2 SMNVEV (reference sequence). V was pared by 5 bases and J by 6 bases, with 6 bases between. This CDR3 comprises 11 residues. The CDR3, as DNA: TGTGCCAGCAGTAACGGGGATACGCAGTATTTT. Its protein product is CASSNGDTQYF.

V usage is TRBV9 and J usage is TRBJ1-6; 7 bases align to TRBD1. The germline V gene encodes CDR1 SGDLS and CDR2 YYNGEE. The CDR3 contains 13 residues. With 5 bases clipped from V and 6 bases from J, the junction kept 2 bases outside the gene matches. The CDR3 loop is CASRRDSNSPLHF. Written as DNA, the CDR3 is TGTGCCAGCAGAAGGGACAGTAATTCACCCCTCCACTTT.

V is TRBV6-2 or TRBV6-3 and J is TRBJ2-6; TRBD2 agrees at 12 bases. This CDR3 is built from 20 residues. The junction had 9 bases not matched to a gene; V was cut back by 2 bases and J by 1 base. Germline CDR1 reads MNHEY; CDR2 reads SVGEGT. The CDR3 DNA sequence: TGTGCCAGCAGTTACGACACTTCCGGGACTAGCGGGTCTGGGGCCAACGTCCTGACTTTC. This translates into CASSYDTSGTSGSGANVLTF.

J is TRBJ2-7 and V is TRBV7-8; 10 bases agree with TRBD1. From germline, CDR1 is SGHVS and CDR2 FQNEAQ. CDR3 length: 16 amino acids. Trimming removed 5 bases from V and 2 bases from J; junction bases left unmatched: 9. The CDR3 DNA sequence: TGTGCCAGCAGCCATACGACAGGGGGCATTACCTACGAGCAGTACTTC. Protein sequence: CASSHTTGGITYEQYF.

This CDR3 is CASSWGGAEAFF. The CDR3 bases are TGTGCCAGCAGTTGGGGCGGGGCTGAAGCTTTCTTT. J is TRBJ1-1 and V is TRBV6-2 or TRBV6-3; maybe TRBD1 (5 bases). Trimming stripped 4 bases from V and 6 bases from J, with 9 bases between. This CDR3 is built from 12 residues. The germline V gene encodes CDR1 MNHEY and CDR2 SVGEGT.

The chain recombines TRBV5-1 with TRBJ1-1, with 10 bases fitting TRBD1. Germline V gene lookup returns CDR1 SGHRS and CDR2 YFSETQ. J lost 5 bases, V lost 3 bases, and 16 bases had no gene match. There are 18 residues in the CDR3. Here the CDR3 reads CASSWTGTGVFLGTEAFF. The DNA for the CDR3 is TGCGCCAGCAGCTGGACCGGGACAGGGGTATTCTTAGGTACTGAAGCTTTCTTT. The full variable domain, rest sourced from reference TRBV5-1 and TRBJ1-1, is KAGVTQTPRYLIKTRGQQVTLSCSPISGHRSVSWYQQTPGQGLQFLFEYFSETQRNKGNFPGRFSGRQFSNSRSEMNVSTLELGDSALYLCASSWTGTGVFLGTEAFFGQGTRLTVV.

CDR3: CASSFRQGENTQYF. In DNA form, the CDR3 reads TGTGCCAGCAGCTTCAGACAGGGAGAAAATACGCAGTATTTT. The chain employs TRBV7-9 and TRBJ2-3, with TRBD1 matching over 7 bases. J was trimmed by 7 bases and V by 3 bases; bases with no gene match: 7. The CDR3 runs to 14 residues. Germline-derived CDR1 and CDR2 are SEHNR and FQNEAQ (reference sequence). Supplemented by reference TRBV7-9 and TRBJ2-3, the full variable domain reads DTGVSQNPRHKITKRGQNVTFRCDPISEHNRLYWYRQTLGQGPEFLTYFQNEAQLEKSRLLSDRFSAERPKGSFSTLEIQRTEQGDSAMYLCASSFRQGENTQYFGPGTRLTVL.

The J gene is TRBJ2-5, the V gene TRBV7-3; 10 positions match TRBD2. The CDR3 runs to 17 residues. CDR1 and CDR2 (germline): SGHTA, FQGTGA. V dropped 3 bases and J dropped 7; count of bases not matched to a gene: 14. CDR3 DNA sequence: TGTGCCAGCAGCTTCTACTCGGGAGCGGGAGGGCCCGGGACCCAGTACTTC. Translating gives CASSFYSGAGGPGTQYF. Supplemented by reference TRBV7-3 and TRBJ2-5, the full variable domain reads GAGVSQTPSNKVTEKGKYVELRCDPISGHTALYWYRQSLGQGPEFLIYFQGTGAADDSGLPNDRFFAVRPEGSVSTLKIQRTERGDSAVYLCASSFYSGAGGPGTQYFGPGTRLLVL.

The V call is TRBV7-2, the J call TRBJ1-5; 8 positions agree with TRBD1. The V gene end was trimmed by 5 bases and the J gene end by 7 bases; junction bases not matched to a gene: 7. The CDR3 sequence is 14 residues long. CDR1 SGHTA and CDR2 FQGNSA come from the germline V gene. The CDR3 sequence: CASSQDRGGQPQHF. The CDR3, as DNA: TGTGCCAGCAGCCAAGACAGGGGTGGGCAGCCCCAGCATTTT.

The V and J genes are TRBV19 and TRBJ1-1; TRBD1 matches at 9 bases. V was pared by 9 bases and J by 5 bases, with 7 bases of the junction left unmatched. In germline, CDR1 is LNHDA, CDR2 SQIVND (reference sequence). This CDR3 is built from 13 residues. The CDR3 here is CASVLTGGTEAFF. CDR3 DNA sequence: TGTGCCAGCGTATTGACAGGGGGGACTGAAGCTTTCTTT.

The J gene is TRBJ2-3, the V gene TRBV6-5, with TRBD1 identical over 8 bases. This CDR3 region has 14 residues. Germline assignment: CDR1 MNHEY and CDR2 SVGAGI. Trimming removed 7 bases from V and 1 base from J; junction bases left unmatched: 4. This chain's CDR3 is CASTDRGRTDTQYF. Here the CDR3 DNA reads TGTGCCAGCACAGACAGGGGACGCACAGATACGCAGTATTTT.

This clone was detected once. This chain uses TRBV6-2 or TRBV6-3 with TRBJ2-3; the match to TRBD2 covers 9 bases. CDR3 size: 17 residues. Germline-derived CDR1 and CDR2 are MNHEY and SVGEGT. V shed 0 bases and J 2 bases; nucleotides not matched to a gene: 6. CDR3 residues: CASSYSTRTSATDTQYF. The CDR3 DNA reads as TGTGCCAGCAGTTACTCAACACGGACTAGCGCCACAGATACGCAGTATTTT.

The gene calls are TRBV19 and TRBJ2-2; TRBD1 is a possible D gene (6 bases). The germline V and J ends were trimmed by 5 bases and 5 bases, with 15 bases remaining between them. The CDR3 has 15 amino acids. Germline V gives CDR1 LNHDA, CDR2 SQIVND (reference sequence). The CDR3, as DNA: TGTGCCAGTAGTTCGCGAGTAGGGGGAACCGGGGAGCTGTTTTTT. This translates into CASSSRVGGTGELFF.

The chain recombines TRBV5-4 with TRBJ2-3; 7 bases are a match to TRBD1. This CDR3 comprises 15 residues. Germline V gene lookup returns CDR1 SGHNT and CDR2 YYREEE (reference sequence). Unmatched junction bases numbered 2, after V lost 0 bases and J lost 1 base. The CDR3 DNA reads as TGTGCCAGCAGCTTGGACAGGGGCGGCACAGATACGCAGTATTTT. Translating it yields CASSLDRGGTDTQYF.

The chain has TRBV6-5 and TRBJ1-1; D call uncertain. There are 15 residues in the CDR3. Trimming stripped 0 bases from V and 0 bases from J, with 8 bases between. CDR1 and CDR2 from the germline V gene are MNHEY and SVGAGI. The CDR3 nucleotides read TGTGCCAGCAGTTACTCTCCAGTGATGAACACTGAAGCTTTCTTT. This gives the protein CASSYSPVMNTEAFF.

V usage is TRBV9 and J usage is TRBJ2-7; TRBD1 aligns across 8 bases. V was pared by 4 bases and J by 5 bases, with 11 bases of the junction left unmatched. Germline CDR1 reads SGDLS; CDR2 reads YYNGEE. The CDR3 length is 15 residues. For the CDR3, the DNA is TGTGCCAGCAGCCCCAGACAGGGGAAGGTCGACGAGCAGTACTTC. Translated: CASSPRQGKVDEQYF.

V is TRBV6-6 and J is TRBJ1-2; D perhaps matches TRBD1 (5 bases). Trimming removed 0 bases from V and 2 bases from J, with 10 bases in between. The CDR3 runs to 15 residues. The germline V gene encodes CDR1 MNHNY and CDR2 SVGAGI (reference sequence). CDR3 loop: CASSYSGALNYGYTF. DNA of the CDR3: TGTGCCAGCAGTTACTCAGGGGCCTTAAACTATGGCTACACCTTC.

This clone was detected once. Here the CDR3 DNA reads TGTGCCACCGAAGGTACCGGGGCGACAGGGGGCGGTCTCCAAGAGACCCAGTACTTC. It encodes CATEGTGATGGGLQETQYF. The chain uses TRBV28 and TRBJ2-5, with 10 nucleotides matching TRBD1. J lost 1 base, V lost 10 bases, and 21 bases had no gene match. Per germline, CDR1 MDHEN and CDR2 SYDVKM. The CDR3 has 19 amino acids.